These T cell receptor beta chains were read from a single sample in a study of blood T cell repertoires in COVID-19. Some clones are missing from TCRdb's copy, which holds only in-frame ones; the method was immunoSEQ multiplex PCR. Of about 240,000 clones listed, 86% are singletons. Sequenced: peripheral blood. These receptors were taken from a man in his 60s with acute or convalescent COVID-19. Both conserved end residues are part of each CDR3. A D gene is named only where the DNA matches it firmly. A row's size may be missing; if present it is once, few, many or a size class.

cdr3_length: 15
d_call: .
v_call: TRBV27
j_call: TRBJ2-3
clone_size: .
cdr3_nt: TGTGCCAGCAGTTTAAACGGGAGAAGGGGAGATACGCAGTATTTT
cdr3_aa: CASSLNGRRGDTQYF

cdr3_length: 14
d_call: TRBD1
v_call: TRBV3-1/TRBV3-2
j_call: TRBJ1-1
clone_size: .
cdr3_nt: TGTGCCAGCAGCCAAACGGGACAGGGCACTGAAGCTTTCTTT
cdr3_aa: CASSQTGQGTEAFF

cdr3_length: 14
d_call: .
v_call: TRBV5-4
j_call: TRBJ2-1
clone_size: .
cdr3_nt: TGTGCCAGCAGCTTGATGAGACAGCGAAATGAGCAGTTCTTC
cdr3_aa: CASSLMRQRNEQFF

cdr3_length: 17
d_call: .
v_call: TRBV28
j_call: TRBJ1-5
clone_size: once
cdr3_nt: TGTGCCAGCAGGGCGGTCCAAGGGGTTTTGAGCAATCAGCCCCAGCATTTT
cdr3_aa: CASRAVQGVLSNQPQHF

cdr3_length: 12
d_call: .
v_call: TRBV6-2/TRBV6-3
j_call: TRBJ1-5
clone_size: .
cdr3_nt: TGTGCCAGCAGCCGGACAGTGGAGCCCCAGCATTTT
cdr3_aa: CASSRTVEPQHF

cdr3_length: 15
d_call: .
v_call: TRBV7-9
j_call: TRBJ2-3
clone_size: .
cdr3_nt: TGTGCCAGCAGCTTAGGACAGGGGAGGGCAGATACGCAGTATTTT
cdr3_aa: CASSLGQGRADTQYF

cdr3_length: 12
d_call: .
v_call: TRBV28
j_call: TRBJ1-6
clone_size: .
cdr3_nt: TGTGCCAGCAGTTTAAAGGGGTCACCCCTCCACTTT
cdr3_aa: CASSLKGSPLHF

cdr3_length: 15
d_call: .
v_call: TRBV28
j_call: TRBJ2-2
clone_size: .
cdr3_nt: TGTGCCAGCAGTTTCCCGCAGGGGGGCACCGGGGAGCTGTTTTTT
cdr3_aa: CASSFPQGGTGELFF

cdr3_length: 15
d_call: .
v_call: TRBV3-1/TRBV3-2
j_call: TRBJ1-3
clone_size: .
cdr3_nt: TGTGCCAGCAGCCCCGGGAGACACTCTGGAAACACCATATATTTT
cdr3_aa: CASSPGRHSGNTIYF

cdr3_length: 15
d_call: TRBD2
v_call: TRBV12-5
j_call: TRBJ2-7
clone_size: .
cdr3_nt: TGTGCTAGTGGTTTGAGGCCTAGCGGGACCTACGAGCAGTACTTC
cdr3_aa: CASGLRPSGTYEQYF

cdr3_length: 16
d_call: .
v_call: TRBV18
j_call: TRBJ2-7
clone_size: .
cdr3_nt: TGTGCCAGCTCACCTGCGCAGGAACCGAATACCTACGAGCAGTACTTC
cdr3_aa: CASSPAQEPNTYEQYF

cdr3_length: 18
d_call: TRBD2
v_call: TRBV5-1
j_call: TRBJ2-3
clone_size: once
cdr3_nt: TGCGCCAGCAGCTTGAACCCTAGCGGGAGTCTAGGCACAGATACGCAGTATTTT
cdr3_aa: CASSLNPSGSLGTDTQYF

cdr3_length: 14
d_call: TRBD1
v_call: TRBV9
j_call: TRBJ1-4
clone_size: .
cdr3_nt: TGTGCCAGCGGACAGGAAGCAACTAATGAAAAACTGTTTTTT
cdr3_aa: CASGQEATNEKLFF

cdr3_length: 18
d_call: TRBD2
v_call: TRBV7-2
j_call: TRBJ2-7
clone_size: .
cdr3_nt: TGTGCCAGCAGCCCAAGAGCGGGGCCCCGAATAGCCTCCTACGAGCAGTACTTC
cdr3_aa: CASSPRAGPRIASYEQYF

cdr3_length: 14
d_call: TRBD2
v_call: TRBV7-2
j_call: TRBJ2-1
clone_size: .
cdr3_nt: TGTGCCAGCAAACCGGGAGGCGGCTACAATGAGCAGTTCTTC
cdr3_aa: CASKPGGGYNEQFF

cdr3_length: 16
d_call: TRBD2
v_call: TRBV7-2
j_call: TRBJ2-7
clone_size: .
cdr3_nt: TGTGCCAGCAGCCAAAGTGGTCGAGCGGGAGTACACGAGCAGTACTTC
cdr3_aa: CASSQSGRAGVHEQYF

cdr3_length: 16
d_call: TRBD1
v_call: TRBV28
j_call: TRBJ1-5
clone_size: once
cdr3_nt: TGTGCCAGCAGTTTATCCACAGGGGGCCGGAATCAGCCCCAGCATTTT
cdr3_aa: CASSLSTGGRNQPQHF

cdr3_length: 14
d_call: .
v_call: TRBV19
j_call: TRBJ2-2
clone_size: .
cdr3_nt: TGTGCCAGTAGATCGGCAGGCCTCACCGGGGAGCTGTTTTTT
cdr3_aa: CASRSAGLTGELFF

cdr3_length: 16
d_call: TRBD2
v_call: TRBV28
j_call: TRBJ2-2
clone_size: once
cdr3_nt: TGTGCCAGCAGTTTACCCGGGACTACCCACACCGGGGAGCTGTTTTTT
cdr3_aa: CASSLPGTTHTGELFF

cdr3_length: 12
d_call: TRBD2
v_call: TRBV7-3
j_call: TRBJ2-1
clone_size: .
cdr3_nt: TGTGCCAGCAGCTTAGAAGCGGGAGTGTGGTTCTTC
cdr3_aa: CASSLEAGVWFF

cdr3_length: 15
d_call: TRBD2
v_call: TRBV11-3
j_call: TRBJ2-2
clone_size: .
cdr3_nt: TGTGCCAGCAGCTTATCAGGGAGGGCCCCCGGGGAGCTGTTTTTT
cdr3_aa: CASSLSGRAPGELFF

cdr3_length: 14
d_call: .
v_call: TRBV28
j_call: TRBJ1-5
clone_size: .
cdr3_nt: TGTGCCAGCAGTCCCCCCAGCGGACGTCAGCCCCAGCATTTT
cdr3_aa: CASSPPSGRQPQHF

cdr3_length: 15
d_call: TRBD1
v_call: TRBV6-5
j_call: TRBJ1-5
clone_size: .
cdr3_nt: TGTGCCAGCAGCCCCAGACAGGGAAACAATCAGCCCCAGCATTTT
cdr3_aa: CASSPRQGNNQPQHF

cdr3_length: 15
d_call: TRBD1
v_call: TRBV5-1
j_call: TRBJ2-2
clone_size: .
cdr3_nt: TGCGCCAGCAGCTTCCGGGACAGGGGCGCCGGGGAGCTGTTTTTT
cdr3_aa: CASSFRDRGAGELFF

cdr3_length: 14
d_call: .
v_call: TRBV2
j_call: TRBJ2-7
clone_size: .
cdr3_nt: TGTGCCAGCAGTCCGACAAGAGCCGGCAACGAGCAGTACTTC
cdr3_aa: CASSPTRAGNEQYF

cdr3_length: 16
d_call: .
v_call: TRBV29-1
j_call: TRBJ2-3
clone_size: .
cdr3_nt: TGCAGCGTTGAAGACGCAGCAGGGCAAGGCACAGATACGCAGTATTTT
cdr3_aa: CSVEDAAGQGTDTQYF

cdr3_length: 16
d_call: .
v_call: TRBV6-2/TRBV6-3
j_call: TRBJ2-3
clone_size: .
cdr3_nt: TGTGCCAGCAGTTACTCTACCCCGGGGGACACAGATACGCAGTATTTT
cdr3_aa: CASSYSTPGDTDTQYF

cdr3_length: 14
d_call: TRBD1
v_call: TRBV11-2
j_call: TRBJ1-1
clone_size: .
cdr3_nt: TGTGCCAGCAGACCGGGACAGATGAACACTGAAGCTTTCTTT
cdr3_aa: CASRPGQMNTEAFF

cdr3_length: 15
d_call: .
v_call: TRBV18
j_call: TRBJ2-4
clone_size: once
cdr3_nt: TGTGCCAGCTCACCACCAGTCGGGGGATTGAACATTCAGTACTTC
cdr3_aa: CASSPPVGGLNIQYF

cdr3_length: 14
d_call: .
v_call: TRBV10-3
j_call: TRBJ1-4
clone_size: .
cdr3_nt: TGTGCCATCAGTGCAGGCTCCCCTAATGAAAAACTGTTTTTT
cdr3_aa: CAISAGSPNEKLFF

cdr3_length: 16
d_call: .
v_call: TRBV7-3
j_call: TRBJ2-1
clone_size: .
cdr3_nt: TGTGCCAGCAGCCTCCGGGACTCCAGCTCCTACAATGAGCAGTTCTTC
cdr3_aa: CASSLRDSSSYNEQFF

cdr3_length: 16
d_call: TRBD2
v_call: TRBV4-3
j_call: TRBJ2-7
clone_size: .
cdr3_nt: TGCGCCAGCAGCCAAGTTCGGACTAGCGGGATCTACGAGCAGTACTTC
cdr3_aa: CASSQVRTSGIYEQYF

cdr3_length: 15
d_call: .
v_call: TRBV28
j_call: TRBJ1-2
clone_size: once
cdr3_nt: TGTGCCAGCAGTTTAGTCGTGGGAGATAACTATGGCTACACCTTC
cdr3_aa: CASSLVVGDNYGYTF

cdr3_length: 12
d_call: .
v_call: TRBV28
j_call: TRBJ2-5
clone_size: .
cdr3_nt: TGTGCCAGCAGCCCGCCGGCAGGGGCCCAGTACTTC
cdr3_aa: CASSPPAGAQYF

cdr3_length: 15
d_call: .
v_call: TRBV28
j_call: TRBJ1-4
clone_size: few
cdr3_nt: TGTGCCAGCAGTTTTGTCGGGGAAACTAATGAAAAACTGTTTTTT
cdr3_aa: CASSFVGETNEKLFF

cdr3_length: 12
d_call: TRBD2
v_call: TRBV28
j_call: TRBJ2-7
clone_size: .
cdr3_nt: TGTGCCAGCGGGGGCCCGGGAGGGGAGCAGTACTTC
cdr3_aa: CASGGPGGEQYF

cdr3_length: 15
d_call: TRBD2
v_call: TRBV13
j_call: TRBJ2-7
clone_size: .
cdr3_nt: TGTGCCAGCAGCTCGGGACTAGCGGGAGGGCCCGAGCAGTACTTC
cdr3_aa: CASSSGLAGGPEQYF

cdr3_length: 17
d_call: TRBD2
v_call: TRBV28
j_call: TRBJ2-7
clone_size: .
cdr3_nt: TGTGCCAGCACCGTAACCCCACTAGCGGGAGGGCCTTACGAGCAGTACTTC
cdr3_aa: CASTVTPLAGGPYEQYF

cdr3_length: 15
d_call: TRBD2
v_call: TRBV11-3
j_call: TRBJ2-1
clone_size: .
cdr3_nt: TGTGCCAGCAGCCGAGAGAGCGGGAGCTACGGTGAGCAGTTCTTC
cdr3_aa: CASSRESGSYGEQFF

cdr3_length: 15
d_call: .
v_call: TRBV28
j_call: TRBJ1-4
clone_size: .
cdr3_nt: TGTGCCAGCAGTTACCCGACAGGCGGAGGTGAAAAACTGTTTTTT
cdr3_aa: CASSYPTGGGEKLFF

cdr3_length: 14
d_call: TRBD1
v_call: TRBV5-6
j_call: TRBJ1-2
clone_size: .
cdr3_nt: TGTGCCAGCACCCCGGACAGGGAGGCATATGGCTACACCTTC
cdr3_aa: CASTPDREAYGYTF